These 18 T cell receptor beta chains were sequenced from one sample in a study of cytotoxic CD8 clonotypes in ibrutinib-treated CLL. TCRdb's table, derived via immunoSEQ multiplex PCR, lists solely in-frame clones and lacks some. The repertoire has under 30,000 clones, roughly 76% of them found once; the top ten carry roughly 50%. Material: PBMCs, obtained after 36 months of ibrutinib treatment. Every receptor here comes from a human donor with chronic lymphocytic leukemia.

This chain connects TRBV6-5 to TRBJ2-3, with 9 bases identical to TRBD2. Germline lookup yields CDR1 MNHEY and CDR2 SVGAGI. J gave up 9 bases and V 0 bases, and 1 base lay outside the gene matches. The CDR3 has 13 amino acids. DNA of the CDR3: TGTGCCAGCAGTTACTCGACTAGCGGAACGCAGTATTTT. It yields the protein CASSYSTSGTQYF.

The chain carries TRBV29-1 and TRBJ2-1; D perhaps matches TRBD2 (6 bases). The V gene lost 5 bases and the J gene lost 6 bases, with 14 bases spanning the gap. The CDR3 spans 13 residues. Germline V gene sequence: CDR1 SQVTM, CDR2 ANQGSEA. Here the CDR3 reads CSVSGRFSNEQFF. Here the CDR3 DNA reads TGCAGCGTTTCAGGGAGGTTCTCCAATGAGCAGTTCTTC.

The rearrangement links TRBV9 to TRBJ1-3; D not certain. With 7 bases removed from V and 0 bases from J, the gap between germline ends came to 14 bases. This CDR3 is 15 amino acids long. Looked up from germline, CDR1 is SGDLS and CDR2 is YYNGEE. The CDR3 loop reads CASGPGGISGNTIYF. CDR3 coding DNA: TGTGCCAGCGGCCCTGGAGGGATCTCTGGAAACACCATATATTTT.

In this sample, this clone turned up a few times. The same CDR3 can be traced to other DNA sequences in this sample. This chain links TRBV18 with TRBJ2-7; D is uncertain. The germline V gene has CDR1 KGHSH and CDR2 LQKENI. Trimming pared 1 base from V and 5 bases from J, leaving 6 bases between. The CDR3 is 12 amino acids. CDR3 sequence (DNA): TGTGCCAGCTCACCACGAGACGACGAGCAGTACTTC. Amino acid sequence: CASSPRDDEQYF.

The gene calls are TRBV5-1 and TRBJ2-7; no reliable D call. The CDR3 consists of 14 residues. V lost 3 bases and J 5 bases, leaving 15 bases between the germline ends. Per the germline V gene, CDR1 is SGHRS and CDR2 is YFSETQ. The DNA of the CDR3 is TGCGCCAGCAGCTACGCAGACCAAATTAACGAGCAGTACTTC. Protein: CASSYADQINEQYF. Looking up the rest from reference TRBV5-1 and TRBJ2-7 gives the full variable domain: KAGVTQTPRYLIKTRGQQVTLSCSPISGHRSVSWYQQTPGQGLQFLFEYFSETQRNKGNFPGRFSGRQFSNSRSEMNVSTLELGDSALYLCASSYADQINEQYFGPGTRLTVT.

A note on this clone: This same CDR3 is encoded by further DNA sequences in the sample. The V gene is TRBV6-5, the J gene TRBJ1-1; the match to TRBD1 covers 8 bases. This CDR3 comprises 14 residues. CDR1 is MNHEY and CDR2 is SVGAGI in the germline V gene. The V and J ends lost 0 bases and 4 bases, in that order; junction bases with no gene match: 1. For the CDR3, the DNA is TGTGCCAGCAGTTACTCTACAGGGGGCACTGAAGCTTTCTTT. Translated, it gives CASSYSTGGTEAFF.

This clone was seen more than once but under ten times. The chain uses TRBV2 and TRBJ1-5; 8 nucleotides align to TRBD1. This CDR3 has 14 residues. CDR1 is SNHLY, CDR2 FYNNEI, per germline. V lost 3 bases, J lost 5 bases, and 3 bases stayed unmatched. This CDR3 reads CASSDQGAYQPQHF. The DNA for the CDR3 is TGTGCCAGCAGTGATCAGGGGGCATATCAGCCCCAGCATTTT. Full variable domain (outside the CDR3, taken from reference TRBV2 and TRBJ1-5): EPEVTQTPSHQVTQMGQEVILRCVPISNHLYFYWYRQILGQKVEFLVSFYNNEISEKSEIFDDQFSVERPDGSNFTLKIRSTKLEDSAMYFCASSDQGAYQPQHFGDGTRLSIL.

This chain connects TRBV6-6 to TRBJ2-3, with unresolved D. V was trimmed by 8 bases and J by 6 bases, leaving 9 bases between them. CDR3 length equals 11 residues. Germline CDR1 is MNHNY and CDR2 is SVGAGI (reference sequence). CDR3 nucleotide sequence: TGTGCCAGCCTCGTTCAGGATACGCAGTATTTT. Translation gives CASLVQDTQYF.

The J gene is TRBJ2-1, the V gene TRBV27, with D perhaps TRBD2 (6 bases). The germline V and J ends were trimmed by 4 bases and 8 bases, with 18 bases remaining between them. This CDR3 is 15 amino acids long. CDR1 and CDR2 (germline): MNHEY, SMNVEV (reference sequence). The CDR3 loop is CASSSLAPPEDEQFF. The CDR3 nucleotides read TGTGCCAGCAGTTCTCTAGCGCCGCCGGAGGATGAGCAGTTCTTC.

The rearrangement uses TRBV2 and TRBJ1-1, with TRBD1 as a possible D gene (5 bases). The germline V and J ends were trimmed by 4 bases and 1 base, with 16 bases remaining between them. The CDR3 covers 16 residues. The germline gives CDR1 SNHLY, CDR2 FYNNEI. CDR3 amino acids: CASSGLDGGGNTEAFF. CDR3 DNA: TGTGCCAGCAGTGGCTTAGATGGGGGGGGGAACACTGAAGCTTTCTTT.

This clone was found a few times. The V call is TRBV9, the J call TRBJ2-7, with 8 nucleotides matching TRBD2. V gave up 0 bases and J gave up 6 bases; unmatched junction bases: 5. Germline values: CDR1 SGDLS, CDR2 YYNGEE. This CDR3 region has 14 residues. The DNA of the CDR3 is TGTGCCAGCAGCGTAGAAGGGCTAGCGGGCGAGCAGTACTTC. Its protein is CASSVEGLAGEQYF.

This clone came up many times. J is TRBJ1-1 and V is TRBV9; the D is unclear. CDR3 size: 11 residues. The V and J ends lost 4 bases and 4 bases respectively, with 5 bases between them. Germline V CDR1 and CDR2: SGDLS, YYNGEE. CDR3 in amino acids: CASSSVTEAFF. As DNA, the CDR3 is TGTGCCAGCAGCTCGGTCACTGAAGCTTTCTTT.

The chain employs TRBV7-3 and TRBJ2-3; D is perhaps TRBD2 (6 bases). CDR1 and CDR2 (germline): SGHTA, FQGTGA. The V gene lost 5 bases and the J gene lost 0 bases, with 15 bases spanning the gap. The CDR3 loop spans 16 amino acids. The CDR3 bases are TGTGCCAGCAGCCGGGACTCACCTACTAGCACAGATACGCAGTATTTT. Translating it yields CASSRDSPTSTDTQYF.

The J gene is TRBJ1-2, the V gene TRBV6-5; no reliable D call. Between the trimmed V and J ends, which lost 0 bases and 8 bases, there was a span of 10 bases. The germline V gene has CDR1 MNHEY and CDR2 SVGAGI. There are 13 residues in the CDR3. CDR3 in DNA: TGTGCCAGCAGTTACTCGCTAAGTACAGGCTACACCTTC. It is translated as CASSYSLSTGYTF.

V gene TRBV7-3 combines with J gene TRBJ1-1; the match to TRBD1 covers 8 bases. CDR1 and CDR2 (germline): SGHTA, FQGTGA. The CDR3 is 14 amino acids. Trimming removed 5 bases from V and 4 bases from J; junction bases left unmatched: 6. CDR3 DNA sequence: TGTGCCAGCAGCATTGGACAGGGAGGCACTGAAGCTTTCTTT. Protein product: CASSIGQGGTEAFF.

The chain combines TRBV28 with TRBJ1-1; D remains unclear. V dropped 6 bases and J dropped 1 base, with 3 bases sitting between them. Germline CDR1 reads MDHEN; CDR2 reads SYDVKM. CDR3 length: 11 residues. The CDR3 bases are TGTGCCAGCAGCCAGAACACTGAAGCTTTCTTT. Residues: CASSQNTEAFF.

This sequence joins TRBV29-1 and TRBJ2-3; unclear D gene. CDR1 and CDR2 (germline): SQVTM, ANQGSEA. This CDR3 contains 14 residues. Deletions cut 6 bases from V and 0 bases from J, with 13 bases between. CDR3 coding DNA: TGCAGCGTCAGATTATCAACTAGCACAGATACGCAGTATTTT. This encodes CSVRLSTSTDTQYF.

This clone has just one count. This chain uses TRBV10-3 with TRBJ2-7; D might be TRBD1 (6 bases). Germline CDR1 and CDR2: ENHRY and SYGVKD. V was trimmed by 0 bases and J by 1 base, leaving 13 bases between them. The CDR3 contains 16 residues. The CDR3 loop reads CAISESRGTLSYEQYF. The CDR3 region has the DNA TGTGCCATCAGTGAGTCGAGGGGGACACTATCCTACGAGCAGTACTTC.